The rows below give T cell receptor beta chains drawn from one sample of a study of blood T cell repertoires in COVID-19. The method was immunoSEQ multiplex PCR; TCRdb's version includes in-frame clones alone and lacks a portion of them. The sample has around 340,000 clones, around nine tenths seen once. Input material: PBMCs or T cells enriched from blood (not recorded which). The receptors originated from a woman in her 30s who had been exposed to COVID-19. Each CDR3 is given with its conserved first and last residue. The D gene is left open where the match is weak. Not every row has a clone size; where given, it reads once, few, many or a size class.

v_call,j_call,d_call,clone_size,cdr3_aa,cdr3_nt
TRBV5-1,TRBJ2-3,.,.,CASMQGGSTDTQYF,TGCGCCAGCATGCAAGGGGGAAGCACAGATACGCAGTATTTT
TRBV24-1,TRBJ1-4,TRBD1,.,CATSDPAGQAGEKLFF,TGTGCCACCAGTGACCCAGCAGGACAGGCGGGTGAAAAACTGTTTTTT
TRBV23-1,TRBJ1-1,.,.,CASSQSRAPHTEAFF,TGCGCCAGCAGTCAATCGAGGGCCCCCCACACTGAAGCTTTCTTT
TRBV27,TRBJ1-2,.,.,CASSHRDTNYGYTF,TGTGCCAGCAGTCACCGGGACACTAACTATGGCTACACCTTC
TRBV29-1,TRBJ2-3,.,.,CSVEGGTVGGTQYF,TGCAGCGTTGAAGGCGGGACCGTAGGAGGTACGCAGTATTTT
TRBV28,TRBJ1-4,TRBD1,.,CASSPGGGLGQGEKLFF,TGTGCCAGCAGTCCAGGGGGGGGATTGGGACAGGGTGAAAAACTGTTTTTT
TRBV28,TRBJ2-1,.,once,CASSFTVNEQFF,TGTGCCAGCAGTTTCACGGTCAATGAGCAGTTCTTC
TRBV4-2,TRBJ2-2,TRBD2,.,CASSFRTSGRTGELFF,TGTGCCAGCAGCTTCCGGACTAGCGGGCGCACCGGGGAGCTGTTTTTT
TRBV5-1,TRBJ1-1,.,.,CASSFPPEAFF,TGCGCCAGCAGCTTCCCTCCTGAAGCTTTCTTT
TRBV15,TRBJ1-2,.,.,CATSRGGFGGYTF,TGTGCCACCAGCAGAGGAGGGTTCGGTGGCTACACCTTC
TRBV4-2,TRBJ2-2,.,.,CASSQKKGGTVHGELFF,TGTGCCAGCAGCCAAAAAAAAGGAGGGACAGTACACGGGGAGCTGTTTTTT
TRBV2,TRBJ1-3,.,.,CASSATGPSGNTIYF,TGTGCCAGCAGCGCCACAGGTCCTTCTGGAAACACCATATATTTT
TRBV3-1/TRBV3-2,TRBJ2-1,TRBD2,.,CASSHRAGGGNEQFF,TGTGCCAGCAGCCATCGGGCGGGAGGGGGCAATGAGCAGTTCTTC
TRBV6-2/TRBV6-3,TRBJ1-1,TRBD1,.,CASSYATGGEAFF,TGTGCCAGCAGTTACGCGACAGGGGGTGAAGCTTTCTTT
TRBV6-6,TRBJ2-1,.,.,CASSLQWNEQFF,TGTGCCAGCAGTCTTCAGTGGAATGAGCAGTTCTTC
TRBV19,TRBJ2-1,.,.,CASSIGRSSYNEQFF,TGTGCCAGTAGTATAGGTCGGAGCTCCTACAATGAGCAGTTCTTC
TRBV2,TRBJ2-4,.,.,CASSEQSLAKNIQYF,TGTGCCAGCAGTGAACAGTCCCTAGCCAAAAACATTCAGTACTTC
TRBV11-1,TRBJ2-1,.,.,CASSLASGNEQFF,TGTGCCAGCAGCTTAGCTAGCGGTAATGAGCAGTTCTTC
TRBV2,TRBJ2-3,TRBD2,.,CASVLAGIADTQYF,TGTGCCAGCGTTCTAGCGGGAATTGCAGATACGCAGTATTTT
TRBV9,TRBJ2-1,TRBD2,.,CASSVGLAGTYDEQFF,TGTGCCAGCAGCGTAGGACTAGCGGGAACCTACGATGAGCAGTTCTTC
TRBV28,TRBJ2-3,TRBD1,once,CASSPRQGASTDTQYF,TGTGCCAGCAGTCCCCGACAGGGGGCCAGCACAGATACGCAGTATTTT
TRBV28,TRBJ2-2,TRBD1,.,CASSLLQGTGELFF,TGTGCCAGCAGTTTGTTACAGGGGACCGGGGAGCTGTTTTTT
TRBV5-8,TRBJ2-7,.,.,CASSTEGDIAYEQYF,TGTGCCAGCAGCACCGAGGGGGACATCGCCTACGAGCAGTACTTC
TRBV3-1/TRBV3-2,TRBJ2-7,.,once,CASSQDPGESYEQYF,TGTGCCAGCAGCCAAGATCCGGGAGAGTCCTACGAGCAGTACTTC